This T cell receptor beta chain originates from a study of tumor-infiltrating lymphocytes in oesophageal squamous cell carcinoma. One entry per CDR3 protein results from TCRdb running MiXCR on the PCR reads. The sample has 9,900 or so distinct CDR3 sequences, about 53% seen once. Germline lookup yields CDR1 MNHNS and CDR2 SASEGT. This CDR3 is 14 amino acids long. Sequencing input: esophageal tumor tissue. The chain has TRBV6-1 and TRBJ2-7; 7 bases match TRBD1. The J call may not be correct, given that the DNA end is closer to TRBJ1-2. This receptor was obtained from a female donor with esophageal squamous cell carcinoma. CDR3 DNA: TGTGCCAGCAGTTCGCAGGGGGGTTCTAATGGCTACACCTTC. This gives the protein CASSSQGGSNGYTF.